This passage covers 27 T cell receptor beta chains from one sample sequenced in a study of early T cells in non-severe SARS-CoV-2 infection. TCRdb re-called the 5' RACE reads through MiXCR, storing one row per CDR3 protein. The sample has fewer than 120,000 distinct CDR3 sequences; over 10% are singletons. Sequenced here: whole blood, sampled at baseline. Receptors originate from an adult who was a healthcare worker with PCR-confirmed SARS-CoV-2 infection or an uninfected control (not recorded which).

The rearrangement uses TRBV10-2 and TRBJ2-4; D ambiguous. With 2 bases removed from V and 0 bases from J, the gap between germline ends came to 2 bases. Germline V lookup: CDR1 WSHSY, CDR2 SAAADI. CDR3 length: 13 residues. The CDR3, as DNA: TGCGCCAGCAGTGAGATAGCCAAAAACATTCAGTACTTC. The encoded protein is CASSEIAKNIQYF.

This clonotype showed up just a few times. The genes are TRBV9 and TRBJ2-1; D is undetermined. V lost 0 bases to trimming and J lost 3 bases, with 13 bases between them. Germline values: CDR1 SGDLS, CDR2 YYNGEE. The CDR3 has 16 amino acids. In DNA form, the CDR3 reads TGTGCCAGCAGCGTAGAAGGAAACATCAACTACAATGAGCAGTTCTTC. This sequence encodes CASSVEGNINYNEQFF.

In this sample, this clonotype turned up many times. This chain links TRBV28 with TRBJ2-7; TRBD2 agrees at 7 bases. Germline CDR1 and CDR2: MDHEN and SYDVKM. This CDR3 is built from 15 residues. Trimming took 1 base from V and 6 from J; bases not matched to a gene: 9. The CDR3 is CASSLYRGSIGEQYF. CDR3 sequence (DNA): TGTGCCAGCAGTTTATACCGCGGGAGTATAGGCGAGCAGTACTTC.

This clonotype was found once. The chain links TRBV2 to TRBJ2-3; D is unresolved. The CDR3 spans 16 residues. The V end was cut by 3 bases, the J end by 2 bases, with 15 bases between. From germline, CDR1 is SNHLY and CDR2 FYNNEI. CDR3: CASSDEEPELTDTQYF. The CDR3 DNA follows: TGTGCCAGCAGTGATGAGGAACCCGAACTCACAGATACGCAGTATTTT.

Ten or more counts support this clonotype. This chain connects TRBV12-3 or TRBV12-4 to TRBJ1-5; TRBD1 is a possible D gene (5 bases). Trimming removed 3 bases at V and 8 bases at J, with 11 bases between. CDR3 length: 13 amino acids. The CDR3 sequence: CASSLGGSKPQHF. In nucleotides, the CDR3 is TGTGCCAGCAGTTTGGGGGGGAGTAAGCCCCAGCATTTT.

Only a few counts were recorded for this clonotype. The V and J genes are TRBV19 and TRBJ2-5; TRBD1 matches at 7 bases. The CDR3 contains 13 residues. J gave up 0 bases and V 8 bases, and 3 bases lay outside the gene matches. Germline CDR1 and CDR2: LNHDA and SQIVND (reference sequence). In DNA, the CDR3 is TGTGCCAGTGCCGGGACAGACCAAGAGACCCAGTACTTC. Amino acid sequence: CASAGTDQETQYF.

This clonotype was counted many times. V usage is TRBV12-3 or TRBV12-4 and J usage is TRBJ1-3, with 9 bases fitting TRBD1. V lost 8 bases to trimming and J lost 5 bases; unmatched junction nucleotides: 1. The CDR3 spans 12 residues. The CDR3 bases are TGTGCCAGCGGGACAGGGCGAAACACCATATATTTT. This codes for CASGTGRNTIYF.

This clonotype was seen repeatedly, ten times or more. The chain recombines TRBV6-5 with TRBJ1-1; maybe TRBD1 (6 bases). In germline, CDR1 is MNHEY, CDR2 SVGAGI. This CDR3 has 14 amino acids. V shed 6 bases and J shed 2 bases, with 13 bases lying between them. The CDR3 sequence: CASRGGGPNTEAFF. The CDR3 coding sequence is TGTGCCAGCAGGGGCGGGGGGCCTAACACTGAAGCTTTCTTT.

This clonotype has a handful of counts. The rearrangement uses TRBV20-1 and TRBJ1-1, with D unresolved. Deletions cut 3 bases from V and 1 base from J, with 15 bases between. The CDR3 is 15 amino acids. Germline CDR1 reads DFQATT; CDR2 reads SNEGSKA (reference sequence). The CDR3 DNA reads TGCAGTGCTAGGAGCCCTAGGCAGCAGAACACTGAAGCTTTCTTT. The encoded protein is CSARSPRQQNTEAFF.

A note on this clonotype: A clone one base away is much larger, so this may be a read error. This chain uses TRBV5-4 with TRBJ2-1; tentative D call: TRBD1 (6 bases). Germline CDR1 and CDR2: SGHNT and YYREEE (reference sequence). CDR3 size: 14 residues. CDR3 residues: CASSFQGLYNKQFF. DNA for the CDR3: TGTGCCAGCAGCTTCCAGGGGCTATACAATAAGCAGTTCTTC.

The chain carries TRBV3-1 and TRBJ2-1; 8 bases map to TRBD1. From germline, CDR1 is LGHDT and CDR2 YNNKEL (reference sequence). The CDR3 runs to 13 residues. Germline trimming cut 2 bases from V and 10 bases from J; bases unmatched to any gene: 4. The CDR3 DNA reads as TGTGCCAGCAGCCAAACGTGGACAGGGGAGCAGTTCTTC. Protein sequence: CASSQTWTGEQFF.

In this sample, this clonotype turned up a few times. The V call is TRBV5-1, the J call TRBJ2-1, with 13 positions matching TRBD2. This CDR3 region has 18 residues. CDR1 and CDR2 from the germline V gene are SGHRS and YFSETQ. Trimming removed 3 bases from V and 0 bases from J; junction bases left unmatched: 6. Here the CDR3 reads CASSYLGLAGSSYNEQFF. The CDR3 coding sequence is TGCGCCAGCAGCTACTTGGGACTAGCGGGGAGCTCCTACAATGAGCAGTTCTTC.

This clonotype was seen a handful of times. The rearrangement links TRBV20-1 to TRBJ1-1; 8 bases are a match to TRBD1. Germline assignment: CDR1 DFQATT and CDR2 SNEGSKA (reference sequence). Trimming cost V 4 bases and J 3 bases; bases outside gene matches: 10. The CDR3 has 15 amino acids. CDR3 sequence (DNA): TGCAGTGCTACTACTCCGGTGGACAGGGACACTGAAGCTTTCTTT. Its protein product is CSATTPVDRDTEAFF.

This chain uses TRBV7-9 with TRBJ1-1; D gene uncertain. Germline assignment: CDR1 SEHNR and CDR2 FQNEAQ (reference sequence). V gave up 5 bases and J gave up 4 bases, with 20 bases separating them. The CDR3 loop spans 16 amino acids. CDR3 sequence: CASSNAAGIGRTEAFF. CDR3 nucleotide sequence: TGTGCCAGCAGCAACGCGGCGGGGATTGGTCGCACTGAAGCTTTCTTT. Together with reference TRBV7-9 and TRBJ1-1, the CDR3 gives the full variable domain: DTGVSQNPRHKITKRGQNVTFRCDPISEHNRLYWYRQTLGQGPEFLTYFQNEAQLEKSRLLSDRFSAERPKGSFSTLEIQRTEQGDSAMYLCASSNAAGIGRTEAFFGQGTRLTVV.

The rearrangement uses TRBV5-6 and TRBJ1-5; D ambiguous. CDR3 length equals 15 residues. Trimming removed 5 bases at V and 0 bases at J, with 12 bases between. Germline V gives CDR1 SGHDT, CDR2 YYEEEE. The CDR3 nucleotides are TGTGCCAGCAGACCCTGGGGAAATAGCAATCAGCCCCAGCATTTT. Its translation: CASRPWGNSNQPQHF.

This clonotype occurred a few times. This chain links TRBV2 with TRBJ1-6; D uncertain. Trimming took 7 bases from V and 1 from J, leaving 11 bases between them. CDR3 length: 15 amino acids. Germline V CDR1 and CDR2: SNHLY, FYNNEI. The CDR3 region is CASIGDASYNSPLHF. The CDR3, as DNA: TGTGCCAGCATCGGGGATGCATCCTATAATTCACCCCTCCACTTT.

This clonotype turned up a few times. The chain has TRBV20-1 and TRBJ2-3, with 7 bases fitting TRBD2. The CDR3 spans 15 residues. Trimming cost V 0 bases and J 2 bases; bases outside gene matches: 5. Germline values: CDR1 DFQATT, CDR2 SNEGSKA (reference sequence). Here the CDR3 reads CSARDHRGVTDTQYF. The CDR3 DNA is TGCAGTGCTAGAGATCACCGGGGGGTCACAGATACGCAGTATTTT.

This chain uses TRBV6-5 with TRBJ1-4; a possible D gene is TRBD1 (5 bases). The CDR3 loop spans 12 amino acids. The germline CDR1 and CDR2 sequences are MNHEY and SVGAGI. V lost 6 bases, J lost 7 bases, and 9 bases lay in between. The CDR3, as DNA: TGTGCCAGCAGCCCGGGGGTTGAAAAACTGTTTTTT. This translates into CASSPGVEKLFF.

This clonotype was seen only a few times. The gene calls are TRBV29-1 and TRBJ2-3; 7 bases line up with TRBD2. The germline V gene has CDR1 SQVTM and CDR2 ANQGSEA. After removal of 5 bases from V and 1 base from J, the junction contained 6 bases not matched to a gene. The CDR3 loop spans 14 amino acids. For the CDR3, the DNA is TGCAGCGTTTCCATGGGAGGGGGCACAGATACGCAGTATTTT. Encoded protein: CSVSMGGGTDTQYF.

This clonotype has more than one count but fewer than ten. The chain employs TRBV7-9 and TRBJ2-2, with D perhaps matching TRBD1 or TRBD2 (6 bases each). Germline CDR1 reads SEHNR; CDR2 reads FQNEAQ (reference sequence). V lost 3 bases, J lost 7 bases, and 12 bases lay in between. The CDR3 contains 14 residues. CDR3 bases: TGTGCCAGCAGCTTCTCGGGGGCGAACGGGGAGCTGTTTTTT. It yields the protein CASSFSGANGELFF.

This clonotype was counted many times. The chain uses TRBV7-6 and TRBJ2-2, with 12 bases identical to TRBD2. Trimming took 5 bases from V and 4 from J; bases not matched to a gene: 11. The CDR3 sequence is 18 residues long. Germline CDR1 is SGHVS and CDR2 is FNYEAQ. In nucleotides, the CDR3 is TGTGCCAGCAGCCAAGGACTAGCGGGAACCGAAACCACCGGGGAGCTGTTTTTT. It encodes CASSQGLAGTETTGELFF.

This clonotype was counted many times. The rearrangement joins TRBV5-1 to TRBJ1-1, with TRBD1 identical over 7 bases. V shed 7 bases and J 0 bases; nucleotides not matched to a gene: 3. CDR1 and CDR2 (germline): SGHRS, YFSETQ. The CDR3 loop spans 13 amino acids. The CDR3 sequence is CASHRGLNTEAFF. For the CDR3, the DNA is TGCGCCAGCCACAGGGGTCTGAACACTGAAGCTTTCTTT.

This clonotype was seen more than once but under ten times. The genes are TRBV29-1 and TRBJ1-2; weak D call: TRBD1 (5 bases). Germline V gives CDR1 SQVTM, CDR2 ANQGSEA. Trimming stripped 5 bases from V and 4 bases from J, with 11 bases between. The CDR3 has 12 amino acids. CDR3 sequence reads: CSVSDRFYGYTF. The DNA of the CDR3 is TGCAGCGTTTCCGACAGATTCTATGGCTACACCTTC.

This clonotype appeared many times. The CDR3 loop is CASSSGTRENQPQHF. The CDR3 coding sequence is TGTGCCAGCAGCTCCGGGACGAGAGAAAATCAGCCCCAGCATTTT. The chain links TRBV7-2 to TRBJ1-5; a possible D gene is TRBD1 (5 bases). V lost 4 bases, J lost 4 bases, and 14 bases lay in between. The germline gives CDR1 SGHTA, CDR2 FQGNSA. This CDR3 has 15 amino acids.

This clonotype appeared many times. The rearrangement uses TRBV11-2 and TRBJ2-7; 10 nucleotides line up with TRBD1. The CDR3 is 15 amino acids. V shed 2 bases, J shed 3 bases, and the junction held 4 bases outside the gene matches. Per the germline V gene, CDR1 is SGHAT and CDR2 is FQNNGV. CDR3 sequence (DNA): TGTGCCAGCAGCTTATCCGGGACAGGGGTCTACGAGCAGTACTTC. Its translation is CASSLSGTGVYEQYF.

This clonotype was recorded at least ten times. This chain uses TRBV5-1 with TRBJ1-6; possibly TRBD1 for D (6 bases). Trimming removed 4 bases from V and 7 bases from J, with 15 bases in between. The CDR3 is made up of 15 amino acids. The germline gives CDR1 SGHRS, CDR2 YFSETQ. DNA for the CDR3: TGCGCCAGCAGCCCACTCACAGGGATCAATTCACCCCTCCACTTT. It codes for CASSPLTGINSPLHF.

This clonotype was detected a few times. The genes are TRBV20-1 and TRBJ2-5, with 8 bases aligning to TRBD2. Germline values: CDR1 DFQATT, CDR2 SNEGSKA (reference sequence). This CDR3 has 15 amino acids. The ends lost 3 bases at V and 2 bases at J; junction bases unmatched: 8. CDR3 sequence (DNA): TGCAGTGCTAGCGGCCCTAGCGGGCGACAAGAGACCCAGTACTTC. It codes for CSASGPSGRQETQYF.